This TCR beta chain was sequenced during a study of blood T cell repertoires in COVID-19. Looked up from germline, CDR1 is SGHRS and CDR2 is YFSETQ. This CDR3 comprises 12 residues. Trimming shortened V by 3 bases and J by 5 bases, and 9 bases separated the two germline ends. Method: immunoSEQ multiplex PCR; TCRdb's copy keeps in-frame clones and lacks some. Here the sample spans about 74,000 clones, about 83% being singletons. Sequenced material: peripheral blood. The V gene is TRBV5-1, the J gene TRBJ2-7; D is perhaps TRBD2 (5 bases). The sequence derives from a man in his 70s with acute or convalescent COVID-19. Written as DNA, the CDR3 is TGCGCCAGCAGCTCTCCCGGGGACGAGCAGTACTTC. It specifies CASSSPGDEQYF.